One sample yielded the 26 T cell receptor beta chains listed below, sequenced in a study of blood T cell repertoires in COVID-19. Here immunoSEQ multiplex PCR was the method, and the copy in TCRdb shows in-frame clones only, minus some. The data show 150,000 to 180,000 clones, less than 90% seen once. Sequenced material: peripheral blood. Receptor source: a woman in her seventies with acute or convalescent COVID-19.

This clone came up once. The chain uses TRBV5-1 and TRBJ1-1; the D gene is possibly TRBD1 (6 bases). The germline V and J ends were trimmed by 1 base and 8 bases, with 24 bases remaining between them. The CDR3 runs 17 residues. Germline CDR1 reads SGHRS; CDR2 reads YFSETQ. The CDR3 sequence is CASSLSARRSGVAEAFF. The CDR3 region has the DNA TGCGCCAGCAGCTTGTCGGCAAGGCGGTCAGGGGTAGCCGAAGCTTTCTTT.

The chain uses TRBV12-5 and TRBJ2-5, with 7 bases matching TRBD1. With V trimmed by 4 bases and J by 6 bases, 11 bases remained unmatched. Germline lookup yields CDR1 LGHNT and CDR2 FRNRAP. The CDR3 is 15 amino acids. In DNA form, the CDR3 reads TGTGCTAGTGGTTGGCTCAGGGGGTCGAAAAAGACCCAGTACTTC. Amino acid sequence: CASGWLRGSKKTQYF.

This chain links TRBV9 with TRBJ2-3; 8 bases match TRBD2. Germline V lookup: CDR1 SGDLS, CDR2 YYNGEE. V was pared by 0 bases and J by 2 bases, with 5 bases of the junction left unmatched. The CDR3 is made up of 16 amino acids. CDR3 region: CASSVDGGAITDTQYF. For the CDR3, the DNA is TGTGCCAGCAGCGTAGACGGGGGGGCGATCACAGATACGCAGTATTTT. Complete variable domain (other parts from reference TRBV9 and TRBJ2-3): DSGVTQTPKHLITATGQRVTLRCSPRSGDLSVYWYQQSLDQGLQFLIQYYNGEERAKGNILERFSAQQFPDLHSELNLSSLELGDSALYFCASSVDGGAITDTQYFGPGTRLTVL.

The chain combines TRBV7-6 with TRBJ2-5; D is possibly TRBD2 (6 bases). The V and J ends lost 2 bases and 5 bases respectively, with 12 bases between them. The CDR3 runs 14 residues. Germline CDR1 is SGHVS and CDR2 is FNYEAQ. The CDR3 loop is CASSLSGGAETQYF. Here the CDR3 DNA reads TGTGCCAGCAGCTTATCCGGAGGGGCTGAGACCCAGTACTTC.

Only a few counts were recorded for this clone. This chain joins TRBV6-6 and TRBJ1-1, with D unclear. The V gene lost 5 bases and the J gene lost 5 bases, with 6 bases spanning the gap. This CDR3 has 11 residues. CDR1 and CDR2 (germline): MNHNY, SVGAGI (reference sequence). The CDR3 DNA is TGTGCCAGCAGTGTCCAGACTGAAGCTTTCTTT. Translating it yields CASSVQTEAFF.

This sequence joins TRBV19 and TRBJ1-3; no reliable D call. Trimming removed 3 bases from V and 3 bases from J, with 12 bases in between. This CDR3 is 15 amino acids long. Germline V lookup: CDR1 LNHDA, CDR2 SQIVND (reference sequence). CDR3 sequence reads: CASSIGISSGNTIYF. The CDR3 DNA sequence: TGTGCCAGTAGTATCGGTATTAGTAGTGGAAACACCATATATTTT.

The chain links TRBV7-8 to TRBJ1-5; D perhaps matches TRBD1 (6 bases). The V end was cut by 0 bases, the J end by 6 bases, with 12 bases between. Germline CDR1 and CDR2: SGHVS and FQNEAQ. This CDR3 is 15 amino acids long. The CDR3, as DNA: TGTGCCAGCAGCTTAGCTAAGGGGGGGACTCAGCCCCAGCATTTT. Residues: CASSLAKGGTQPQHF.

The chain combines TRBV7-9 with TRBJ1-1; D perhaps matches TRBD1 (5 bases). Trimming cost V 6 bases and J 11 bases, with 16 bases left between them. The CDR3 is 12 residues long. CDR1 SEHNR and CDR2 FQNEAQ come from the germline V gene (reference sequence). The CDR3 DNA follows: TGTGCCAGCAGGGAAGACAGTGGTAGCGCTTTCTTT. Its protein is CASREDSGSAFF.

The chain employs TRBV5-1 and TRBJ2-5; 11 nucleotides match TRBD2. Per the germline V gene, CDR1 is SGHRS and CDR2 is YFSETQ. V lost 4 bases, J lost 5 bases, and 10 bases stayed unmatched. This CDR3 spans 16 amino acids. The CDR3 loop is CASSPELAGAYETQYF. In DNA form, the CDR3 reads TGCGCCAGCAGCCCGGAACTAGCGGGGGCATATGAGACCCAGTACTTC. Variable domain in full (rest from reference TRBV5-1 and TRBJ2-5): KAGVTQTPRYLIKTRGQQVTLSCSPISGHRSVSWYQQTPGQGLQFLFEYFSETQRNKGNFPGRFSGRQFSNSRSEMNVSTLELGDSALYLCASSPELAGAYETQYFGPGTRLLVL.

The genes are TRBV4-2 and TRBJ1-4; 7 bases fit TRBD1. From germline, CDR1 is LGHNA and CDR2 YNFKEQ. The CDR3 covers 17 residues. V trimming: 3 bases; J trimming: 0 bases; junction bases outside the gene matches: 7. The CDR3 DNA reads as TGTGCCAGCAGCCACACCTGGGACAGTGCAACTAATGAAAAACTGTTTTTT. The encoded protein is CASSHTWDSATNEKLFF.

The V gene is TRBV25-1, the J gene TRBJ1-2; no clear D gene. Germline V lookup: CDR1 MGHDK, CDR2 SYGVNS. Trimming pared 5 bases from V and 7 bases from J, leaving 14 bases between. This CDR3 has 13 residues. The CDR3 DNA reads TGTGCCAGCAGTACTGGTTCTAGTGGTGGCTACACCTTC. This encodes CASSTGSSGGYTF.

There are a few counts of this clone. The gene calls are TRBV11-2 and TRBJ1-1; TRBD1 matches at 9 bases. The CDR3 consists of 17 residues. Germline trimming cut 6 bases from V and 4 bases from J; bases unmatched to any gene: 15. Germline V gene data show CDR1 as SGHAT and CDR2 as FQNNGV. CDR3 residues: CASSLLGQGIISTEAFF. The CDR3 DNA reads as TGTGCCAGCAGTCTCCTTGGACAGGGGATTATCAGCACTGAAGCTTTCTTT.

The chain couples TRBV24-1 to TRBJ1-5, with D hard to call. Germline assignment: CDR1 KGHDR and CDR2 SFDVKD. V dropped 6 bases and J dropped 3 bases, with 17 bases sitting between them. This CDR3 region has 16 residues. The CDR3 DNA is TGTGCCACCAGTTCCGGGTCCTTAAGAGACAATCAGCCCCAGCATTTT. Translating it yields CATSSGSLRDNQPQHF.

The V gene is TRBV5-1, the J gene TRBJ1-6; the D is unclear. The germline V gene has CDR1 SGHRS and CDR2 YFSETQ. CDR3 length equals 16 residues. Trimming removed 5 bases from V and 2 bases from J, with 14 bases in between. This CDR3 reads CASRTHGRAYNSPLHF. In DNA, the CDR3 is TGCGCCAGCAGGACACACGGGAGGGCCTATAATTCACCCCTCCACTTT.

The rearrangement links TRBV10-1 to TRBJ2-2; TRBD1 agrees at 7 bases. Trimming removed 3 bases from V and 7 bases from J; junction bases left unmatched: 5. Germline CDR1 WNHNN, CDR2 SYGVQD (reference sequence). CDR3 length: 14 residues. In DNA form, the CDR3 reads TGCGCCAGCAGTGAAGGGGGCGTTATCGGGGAGCTGTTTTTT. The encoded protein is CASSEGGVIGELFF.

The CDR3 spells CASSLGTGTFNYGYTF. The CDR3 DNA sequence: TGCGCCAGCAGCTTGGGGACAGGGACGTTCAACTATGGCTACACCTTC. This chain links TRBV5-1 with TRBJ1-2, with TRBD1 matching 8 bases. From germline, CDR1 is SGHRS and CDR2 YFSETQ. The V segment lost 0 bases and the J segment 2 bases; nucleotides outside the gene matches: 6. The CDR3 length is 16 residues.

This clone is a singleton in its sample. The genes are TRBV30 and TRBJ2-7; weak D call: TRBD2 (6 bases). The CDR3 runs to 13 residues. V shed 3 bases and J shed 2 bases, with 11 bases lying between them. Germline loops: CDR1 GTSNPN, CDR2 SVGIG (reference sequence). CDR3 amino acids: CAWRRTGAYEQYF. The CDR3 bases are TGTGCCTGGAGGAGGACGGGGGCCTACGAGCAGTACTTC.

The rearrangement uses TRBV2 and TRBJ1-6; TRBD1 might be the D (5 bases). The CDR3 loop spans 14 amino acids. The V gene's germline CDR1 is SNHLY and CDR2 FYNNEI. Trimming left V 6 bases short and J 12 bases short, with 18 bases between. DNA for the CDR3: TGTGCCAGCAGCGGAACAGTCCGCGGGGGACCCCTCCACTTT. Translating gives CASSGTVRGGPLHF.

This clone occurred a few times. The chain has TRBV19 and TRBJ1-1; 7 bases are shared with TRBD1. The CDR3 has 15 amino acids. Germline V gives CDR1 LNHDA, CDR2 SQIVND (reference sequence). The V and J ends lost 4 bases and 0 bases, in that order; junction bases with no gene match: 5. CDR3 nucleotide sequence: TGTGCCAGTAGTAAACGGACAGGTTTGAACACTGAAGCTTTCTTT. Translated, it gives CASSKRTGLNTEAFF.

The sample holds one count of this clone. This sequence joins TRBV6-1 and TRBJ1-3, with D uncertain. This CDR3 contains 15 residues. The germline CDR1 and CDR2 sequences are MNHNS and SASEGT. Trimming removed 0 bases at V and 0 bases at J, with 6 bases between. CDR3: CASSEALRSGNTIYF. The CDR3 coding sequence is TGTGCCAGCAGTGAAGCGCTGCGCTCTGGAAACACCATATATTTT.

This clone was detected only a few times. The V and J genes are TRBV4-1 and TRBJ1-5; D possibly corresponds to TRBD1 (5 bases). Germline V CDR1 and CDR2: MGHRA, YSYEKL. With 6 bases removed from V and 0 bases from J, the gap between germline ends came to 12 bases. CDR3 size: 15 residues. CDR3 residues: CASRGTEYSNQPQHF. The CDR3 nucleotides are TGCGCCAGCAGGGGGACTGAATATAGCAATCAGCCCCAGCATTTT.

V usage is TRBV6-5 and J usage is TRBJ1-4; D is unresolved. The germline V gene has CDR1 MNHEY and CDR2 SVGAGI. The CDR3 runs 14 residues. The germline V and J ends were trimmed by 4 bases and 4 bases, with 10 bases remaining between them. CDR3: CASSSSPGNEKLFF. The DNA for the CDR3 is TGTGCCAGCAGTTCCTCCCCGGGTAATGAAAAACTGTTTTTT.

This clone was observed once. Other DNA sequences within the sample encode an identical CDR3. The CDR3, as DNA: TGTGCAAGTCGCCTAGACCGGGACAGGTATTTCGTTTATGGCTACACCTTC. It is translated as CASRLDRDRYFVYGYTF. The chain combines TRBV12-2 with TRBJ1-2; the table names TRBD1, a call not compared with the DNA. TRBV12-2 constitutes a pseudogene. The CDR3 runs 17 residues.

There are a few counts of this clone. The chain carries TRBV28 and TRBJ1-2; tentatively, D is TRBD1 (5 bases). Trimming left V 10 bases short and J 4 bases short, with 13 bases between. Germline CDR1 MDHEN, CDR2 SYDVKM. The CDR3 is made up of 12 amino acids. For the CDR3, the DNA is TGTGCCATCGCGGGGGGTGGCTATGGCTACACCTTC. As protein: CAIAGGGYGYTF.

V usage is TRBV6-5 and J usage is TRBJ2-1; 9 nucleotides line up with TRBD1. CDR1 and CDR2 (germline): MNHEY, SVGAGI. Germline trimming cut 6 bases from V and 15 bases from J; bases unmatched to any gene: 15. The length of the CDR3 is 14 residues. The CDR3 spells CASRQGATTGVGFF. The CDR3 DNA reads TGTGCCAGCAGACAGGGGGCGACGACTGGGGTAGGGTTCTTC.

V gene TRBV19 combines with J gene TRBJ1-5; TRBD1 matches at 11 bases. Germline trimming cut 1 base from V and 6 bases from J; bases unmatched to any gene: 2. Looked up from germline, CDR1 is LNHDA and CDR2 is SQIVND (reference sequence). The CDR3 has 15 residues. CDR3 sequence (DNA): TGTGCCAGTAGTATAGGGACAGGGGGCCTTCAGCCCCAGCATTTT. Its translation is CASSIGTGGLQPQHF.